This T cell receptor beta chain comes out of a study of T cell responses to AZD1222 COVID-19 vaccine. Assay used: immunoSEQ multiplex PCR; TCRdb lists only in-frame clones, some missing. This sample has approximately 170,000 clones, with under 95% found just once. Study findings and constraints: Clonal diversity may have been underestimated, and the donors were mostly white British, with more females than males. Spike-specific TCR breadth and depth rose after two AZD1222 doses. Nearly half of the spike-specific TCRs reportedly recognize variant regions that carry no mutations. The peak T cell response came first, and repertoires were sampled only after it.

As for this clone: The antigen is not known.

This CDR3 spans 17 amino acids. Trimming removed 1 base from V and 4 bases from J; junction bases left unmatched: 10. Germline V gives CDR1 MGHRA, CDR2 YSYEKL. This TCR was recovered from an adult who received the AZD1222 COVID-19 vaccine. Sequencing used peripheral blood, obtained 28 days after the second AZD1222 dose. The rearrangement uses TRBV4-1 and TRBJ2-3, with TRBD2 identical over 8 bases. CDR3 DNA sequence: TGCGCCAGCAGCCAAGTGGCAGCGGGAGTTACGGCAGATACGCAGTATTTT. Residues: CASSQVAAGVTADTQYF.